The clone carrying this T cell receptor (beta chain) turned up a few times. This sample is part of a study of blood T cell repertoires in COVID-19. Whole-study context: Some COVID-19 samples were acute and others convalescent; all came from the United States, Italy and Spain. Sources were T cells, B-cell-depleted T cells, or PBMCs; the material itself was cDNA or gDNA.

The repertoire was sequenced with immunoSEQ multiplex PCR; TCRdb's copy has only in-frame clones and lacks some. The table has around 270,000 clones, 70% to 90% seen once; the top ten hold 2% to 3%. Trimming stripped 1 base from V and 0 bases from J, with 16 bases between. CDR1 is LGHDT, CDR2 YNNKEL, per germline (reference sequence). The CDR3 extends over 18 amino acids. Sequenced material: peripheral blood. The receptor was isolated from a woman aged 45 to 65 with acute or convalescent COVID-19. This chain connects TRBV3-1 (or the pseudogene TRBV3-2) to TRBJ1-3; D remains unclear. CDR3 loop: CASSQVQPTRSSGNTIYF. The DNA of the CDR3 is TGTGCCAGCAGCCAAGTCCAACCGACACGTAGCTCTGGAAACACCATATATTTT.